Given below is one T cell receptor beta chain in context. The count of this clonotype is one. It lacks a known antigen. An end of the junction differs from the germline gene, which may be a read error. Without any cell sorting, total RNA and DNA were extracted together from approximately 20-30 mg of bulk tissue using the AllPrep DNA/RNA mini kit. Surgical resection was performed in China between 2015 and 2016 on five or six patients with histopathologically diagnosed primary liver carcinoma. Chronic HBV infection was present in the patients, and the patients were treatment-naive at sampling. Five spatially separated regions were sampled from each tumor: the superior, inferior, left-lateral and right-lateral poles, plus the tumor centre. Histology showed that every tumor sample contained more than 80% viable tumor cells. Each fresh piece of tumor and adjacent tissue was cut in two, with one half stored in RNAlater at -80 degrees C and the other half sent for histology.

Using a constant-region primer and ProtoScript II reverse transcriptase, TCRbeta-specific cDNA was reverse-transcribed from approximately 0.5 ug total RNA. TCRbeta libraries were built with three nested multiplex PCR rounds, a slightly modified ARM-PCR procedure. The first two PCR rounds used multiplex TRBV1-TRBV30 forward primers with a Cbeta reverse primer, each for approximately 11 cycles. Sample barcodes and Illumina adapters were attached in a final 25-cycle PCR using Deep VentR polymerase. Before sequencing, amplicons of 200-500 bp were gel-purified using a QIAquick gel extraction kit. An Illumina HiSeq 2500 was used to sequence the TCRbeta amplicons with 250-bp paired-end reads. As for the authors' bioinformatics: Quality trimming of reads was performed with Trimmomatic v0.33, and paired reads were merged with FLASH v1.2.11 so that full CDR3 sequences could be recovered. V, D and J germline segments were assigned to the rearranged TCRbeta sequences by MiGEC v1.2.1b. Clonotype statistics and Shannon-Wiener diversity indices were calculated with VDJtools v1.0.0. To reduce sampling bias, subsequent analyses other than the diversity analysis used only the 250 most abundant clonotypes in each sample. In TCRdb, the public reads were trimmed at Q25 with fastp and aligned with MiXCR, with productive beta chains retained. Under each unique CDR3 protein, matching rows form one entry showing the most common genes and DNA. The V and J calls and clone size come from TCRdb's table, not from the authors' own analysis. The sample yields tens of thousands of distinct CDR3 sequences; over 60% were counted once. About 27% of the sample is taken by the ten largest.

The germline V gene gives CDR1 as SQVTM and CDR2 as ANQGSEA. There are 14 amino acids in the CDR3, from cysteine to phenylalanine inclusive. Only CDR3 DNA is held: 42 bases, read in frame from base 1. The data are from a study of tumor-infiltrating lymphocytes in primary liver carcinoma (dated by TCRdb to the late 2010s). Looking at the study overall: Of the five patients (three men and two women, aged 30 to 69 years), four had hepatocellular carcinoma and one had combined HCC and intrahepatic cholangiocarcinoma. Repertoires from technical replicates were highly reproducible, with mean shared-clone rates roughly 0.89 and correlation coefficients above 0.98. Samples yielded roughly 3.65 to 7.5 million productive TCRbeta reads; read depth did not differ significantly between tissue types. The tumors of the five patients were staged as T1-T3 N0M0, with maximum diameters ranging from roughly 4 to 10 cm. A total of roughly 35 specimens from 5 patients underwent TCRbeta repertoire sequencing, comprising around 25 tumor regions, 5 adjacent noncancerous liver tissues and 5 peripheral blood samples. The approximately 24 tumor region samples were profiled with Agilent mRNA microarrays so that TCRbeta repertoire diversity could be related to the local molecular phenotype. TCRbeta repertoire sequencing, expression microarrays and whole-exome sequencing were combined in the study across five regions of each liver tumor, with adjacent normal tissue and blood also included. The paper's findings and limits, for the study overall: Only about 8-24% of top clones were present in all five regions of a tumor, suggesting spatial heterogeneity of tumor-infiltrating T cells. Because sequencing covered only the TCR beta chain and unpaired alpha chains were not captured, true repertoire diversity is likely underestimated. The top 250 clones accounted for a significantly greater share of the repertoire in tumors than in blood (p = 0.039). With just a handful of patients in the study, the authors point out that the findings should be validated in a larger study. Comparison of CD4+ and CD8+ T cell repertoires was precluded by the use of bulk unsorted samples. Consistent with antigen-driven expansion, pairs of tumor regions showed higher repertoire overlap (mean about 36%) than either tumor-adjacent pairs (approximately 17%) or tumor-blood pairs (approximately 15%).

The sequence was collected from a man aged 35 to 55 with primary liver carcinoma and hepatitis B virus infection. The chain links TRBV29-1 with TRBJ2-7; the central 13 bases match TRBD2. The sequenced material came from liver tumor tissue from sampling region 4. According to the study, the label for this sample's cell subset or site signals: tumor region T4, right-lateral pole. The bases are TGCAGCGTATCGGGACTAGCGGGATTCTACGAGCAGTATTTC. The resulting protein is CSVSGLAGFYEQYF.